These 10 T cell receptor beta chains originate from one sample sequenced in a study of cytomegalovirus exposure and HLA in healthy donors. The PCR ran on 60 Vbeta and 13 Jbeta primers. Method: immunoSEQ multiplex PCR; TCRdb's copy keeps in-frame clones and lacks some. The data hold roughly 130,000 clones, with roughly 80% observed a single time. Sequencing input: PBMCs. The receptors here all came from a woman between 50 and 59 years old in good health and CMV-seropositive.

This chain uses TRBV9 with TRBJ2-1; 11 bases map to TRBD1. CDR1 is SGDLS and CDR2 is YYNGEE in the germline V gene. After removal of 0 bases from V and 6 bases from J, the junction contained 5 bases not matched to a gene. The CDR3 runs 16 residues. In DNA form, the CDR3 reads TGTGCCAGCAGCGTAGCTTGGGGGACAGGGGGCAATGAGCAGTTCTTC. As protein: CASSVAWGTGGNEQFF.

The chain employs TRBV4-3 and TRBJ2-5; a possible D gene is TRBD2 (7 bases). This CDR3 has 15 residues. V lost 4 bases and J 5 bases, leaving 17 bases between the germline ends. Germline CDR1 LGHNA, CDR2 YSLEER. CDR3 DNA sequence: TGCGCCAGCAGCCCTCTAGGGGGGGAGATGGAGACCCAGTACTTC. Protein: CASSPLGGEMETQYF.

The rearrangement joins TRBV5-5 to TRBJ2-7, with 10 bases aligning to TRBD1. The CDR3 has 15 amino acids. Germline V gene data show CDR1 as SGHKS and CDR2 as YYEKEE (reference sequence). The ends lost 2 bases at V and 5 bases at J; junction bases unmatched: 7. The CDR3 DNA follows: TGTGCCAGCAGCTTAACGGGACAGGGGTTGAACGAGCAGTACTTC. It codes for CASSLTGQGLNEQYF.

This sequence joins TRBV27 and TRBJ1-4; TRBD1 agrees at 9 bases. This CDR3 is built from 14 residues. J gave up 8 bases and V 5 bases, and 6 bases lay outside the gene matches. Germline CDR1 MNHEY, CDR2 SMNVEV (reference sequence). CDR3 in DNA: TGTGCCAGCAGTACACAGGGGGCCGGAGAAAAACTGTTTTTT. It specifies CASSTQGAGEKLFF. Full variable domain (missing parts from reference TRBV27 and TRBJ1-4): EAQVTQNPRYLITVTGKKLTVTCSQNMNHEYMSWYRQDPGLGLRQIYYSMNVEVTDKGDVPEGYKVSRKEKRNFPLILESPSPNQTSLYFCASSTQGAGEKLFFGSGTQLSVL.

In DNA form, the CDR3 reads TGTGCCAGCAGTGAAGGAGTTCAAGCAGATACGCAGTATTTT. Protein sequence: CASSEGVQADTQYF. V is TRBV6-1 and J is TRBJ2-3; D gene uncertain. The CDR3 contains 14 residues. V was shortened by 1 base and J by 4 bases, with 9 bases between the two germline ends. The V gene's germline CDR1 is MNHNS and CDR2 SASEGT.

V gene TRBV4-1 combines with J gene TRBJ2-3; 7 bases match TRBD2. Unmatched junction bases numbered 6, after V lost 5 bases and J lost 4 bases. Germline V CDR1 and CDR2: MGHRA, YSYEKL. The CDR3 runs to 14 residues. The CDR3 DNA sequence: TGCGCCAGCAGCTTAACGGGGGGAGCAGATACGCAGTATTTT. It encodes CASSLTGGADTQYF.

The chain recombines TRBV4-3 with TRBJ1-4; D uncertain. The ends were cut back, 0 bases at V and 3 bases at J, with 8 bases in the middle. Looked up from germline, CDR1 is LGHNA and CDR2 is YSLEER. The CDR3 covers 15 residues. CDR3 sequence (DNA): TGCGCCAGCAGCCAAGAGGTGTTAGCTAATGAAAAACTGTTTTTT. Its translation is CASSQEVLANEKLFF.

V gene TRBV6-1 combines with J gene TRBJ2-5; possibly TRBD2 for D (7 bases). Germline-derived CDR1 and CDR2 are MNHNS and SASEGT. The CDR3 is 15 residues long. Trimming shortened V by 5 bases and J by 5 bases, and 18 bases separated the two germline ends. DNA for the CDR3: TGTGCCAGCAGTACGGAAGGGGGGGGGTGGGAGACCCAGTACTTC. As protein: CASSTEGGGWETQYF.

V gene TRBV4-3 combines with J gene TRBJ2-3; 11 nucleotides match TRBD2. Losses at the gene ends were 0 bases for V and 1 base for J; bases not matched to a gene: 3. The CDR3 is 17 amino acids. Germline CDR1 and CDR2: LGHNA and YSLEER. The CDR3 reads CASSQDQTSGGTDTQYF. DNA for the CDR3: TGCGCCAGCAGCCAAGATCAGACTAGCGGGGGCACAGATACGCAGTATTTT.

The V and J genes are TRBV6-1 and TRBJ1-3, with TRBD1 as a possible D gene (5 bases). Germline V gene data show CDR1 as MNHNS and CDR2 as SASEGT. The length of the CDR3 is 16 residues. The V end was cut by 4 bases, the J end by 2 bases, with 15 bases between. The CDR3 DNA follows: TGTGCCAGCAGTGTTGAGGTGGAGACAGCTGGAAACACCATATATTTT. This gives the protein CASSVEVETAGNTIYF.